What follows is one T cell receptor (beta chain) and its context. Its antigen is unknown. No base-level quality is on record; no much larger clone is a single base apart. The data were taken from a study of blood T cell repertoires in COVID-19 (dated by TCRdb to 2020 to 2022). With regard to the full study: Samples from collaborators originated in the United States, Italy and Spain and spanned both the acute and convalescent phases of COVID-19. The material from the prospective study consisted of cDNA or gDNA derived from T cells, B-cell-depleted T cells, or PBMCs. HLA class I and class II types, where available, came from metadata supplied by the sample provider rather than from assay-based typing. The samples were drawn from two sources: the first 160 participants of the ongoing ImmuneRACE study, and over 1,000 subjects contributed by 6 global collaborators. Nearly every sample came with metadata listing a de-identified subject ID, COVID-19 status, age in years and sex. The repertoires were released in a freely available public database meant as a resource for research on the immune response to SARS-CoV-2. Deeply sampled blood TCRbeta repertoires from subjects exposed to, actively infected with, or recovered from COVID-19 were included in the dataset.

The immunoSEQ Assay, a bias-controlled multiplex PCR, was used to amplify TCRbeta CDR3 regions from genomic DNA. In the source study's methods: The number of nucleated cells in each sample was estimated from the amplification of reference gene primers within the assay. To quantify the absolute abundance of each unique TCRbeta CDR3 rearrangement, sequence reads were collapsed and filtered. For each sample, productive Simpson clonality was calculated by taking the square root of Simpson's diversity index across productive rearrangements. In its TCRdb copy, this immuneACCESS table keeps in-frame sequences only and misses some clones. Where compared with another copy, unresolved V genes explain less than half of these, and the others have no known cause. For V, J and clone size, that table is used; D and trimming come from the DNA. Counted in this sample were roughly 440,000 clones; around 88% of them appeared once. The top ten constitute 10% to 15% of the sample.

General conclusions and limits of the study: The quantity of clinical and demographic metadata differed by source and by participant and was supplied without curation.

In Seattle, one collaborating source enrolled patients while the infection was active and tracked those patients longitudinally over the course of disease. Collaborating institutions collected whole blood in K2EDTA tubes following their own protocols. Collaborator samples were shipped for TCRbeta analysis as frozen whole blood, isolated PBMCs, or DNA extracted from either sample type. Trimming takes 4 bases off V and 3 bases off J; junction bases not matched to a gene: 4. CDR1 and CDR2, per the germline V gene, are KGHSH and LQKENI. Measured from the cysteine to the phenylalanine, the CDR3 is 15 residues long. CDR3 DNA is the only sequence kept; it has 45 bases, read in frame from the first base.

What was sequenced was peripheral blood. The chain joins TRBV18 to TRBJ1-5; TRBD1 fits 9 bases in the junction. This sequence was found in a woman aged 45-59 years with COVID-19, enrolled during active disease. The sequence in DNA is TGTGCCAGCTCACTGGGACAGGGCCTCAATCAGCCCCAGCATTTT. Translated, it reads CASSLGQGLNQPQHF.